This paragraph reports one T cell receptor (beta chain). No antigen is known for it. TCRdb's copy holds only in-frame clones and misses some; the assay was immunoSEQ multiplex PCR. The sample consists of 30,000 to 40,000 clones, about 85% of them appearing once. These data originate in a study of T cells in narcolepsy. With 2 bases removed from V and 1 base from J, the gap between germline ends came to 6 bases. Per germline, CDR1 SGHRS and CDR2 YFSETQ. The CDR3 loop spans 14 amino acids. Findings and caveats of the study: Reportedly, autoreactive clonotypes were serially detected in patients' blood but not controls'. Autoreactive clone sequences were missing from some blood memory CD4+ repertoires. Comparing one patient's CSF and blood CD4+ clonotypes highlighted HCRT- and TRIB2-specific autoreactive clonotypes.

V gene TRBV5-1 combines with J gene TRBJ1-4; perhaps TRBD1 as D (6 bases). This TCR derives from a human donor with narcolepsy. The sequencing sample was made of CD45RA- memory CD4+ T cells from PBMCs. The CDR3 loop reads CASSLQGTNEKLFF. CDR3 DNA: TGCGCCAGCAGCTTACAGGGAACTAATGAAAAACTGTTTTTT.